This TCR beta chain appears in the sequencing data of a study of metastatic and nonmetastatic thyroid tumors. As for the study in general: Repertoires from malignant and benign thyroid patients were compared across blood and tumor or nodule tissue.

TCRdb re-analyzed the PCR reads using MiXCR. The sample holds more than 90,000 clones; about an eighth are singletons and the top ten take around 11%. Germline V gene lookup returns CDR1 PRHDT and CDR2 FYEKMQ (reference sequence). The CDR3 length is 13 residues. V lost 5 bases, J lost 6 bases, and 13 bases lay in between. In this sample, this clone turned up many times. Every patient underwent thyroid surgery untreated. The sample comprised blood. The J gene is TRBJ1-1, the V gene TRBV13; perhaps TRBD1 as D (6 bases). The TCR was taken from a female donor with papillary thyroid cancer or a benign thyroid nodule (not recorded which). Some clones in this sample may be carry-over from other donors' samples. CDR3 DNA: TGTGCCAGCAGCGTAACAGGGAGGGCTGAAGCTTTCTTT. Amino acid sequence: CASSVTGRAEAFF.